What follows are 29 T cell receptor beta chains derived from one specimen sequenced in a study of blood T cell repertoires in COVID-19. Clones were read by immunoSEQ multiplex PCR, and TCRdb kept only the in-frame ones, dropping some. The sample has 60,000 to 75,000 clones, 70% to 85% seen once. Source material: peripheral blood. Source of these receptors: a man in his fifties or sixties with active or convalescent COVID-19.

This chain connects TRBV7-6 to TRBJ2-1; TRBD2 agrees at 7 bases. V lost 2 bases to trimming and J lost 4 bases; unmatched junction nucleotides: 8. Germline CDR1 is SGHVS and CDR2 is FNYEAQ. The CDR3 is 16 residues long. The CDR3 spells CASSLTAGVRYNEQFF. The CDR3 bases are TGTGCCAGCAGCTTAACGGCGGGGGTAAGATACAATGAGCAGTTCTTC.

Only one count was recorded for this clone. The chain joins TRBV27 to TRBJ2-3; 7 bases line up with TRBD2. CDR3 size: 14 residues. Germline values: CDR1 MNHEY, CDR2 SMNVEV (reference sequence). The V segment lost 8 bases and the J segment 2 bases; nucleotides outside the gene matches: 7. CDR3 protein: CASDGRPLTDTQYF. The CDR3 DNA sequence: TGTGCCAGCGACGGGAGGCCCCTCACAGATACGCAGTATTTT.

The V gene is TRBV23-1, the J gene TRBJ2-5; 10 bases align to TRBD2. TRBV23-1 carries the ORF label, with uncertain function. This CDR3 comprises 16 residues. With 2 bases clipped from V and 2 bases from J, the junction kept 5 bases outside the gene matches. CDR3 region: CASSQENSGGQETQYF. In DNA, the CDR3 is TGCGCCAGCAGTCAAGAAAATAGCGGGGGGCAAGAGACCCAGTACTTC.

The J gene is TRBJ2-3, the V gene TRBV2; D is possibly TRBD2 (6 bases). This CDR3 is built from 13 residues. The V and J ends lost 6 bases and 4 bases respectively, with 11 bases between them. Germline CDR1 SNHLY, CDR2 FYNNEI. CDR3 region: CASSWTTPDTQYF. In DNA form, the CDR3 reads TGTGCCAGCAGCTGGACTACCCCAGATACGCAGTATTTT.

The V gene is TRBV15, the J gene TRBJ1-1; TRBD1 might be the D (5 bases). Trimming removed 0 bases from V and 10 bases from J, with 18 bases in between. This CDR3 region has 15 residues. Germline V CDR1 and CDR2: LNHNV, YYDKDF (reference sequence). CDR3 amino acids: CATSRDTKGRDGAFF. In DNA form, the CDR3 reads TGTGCCACCAGCAGAGATACTAAGGGGCGCGACGGAGCTTTCTTT.

The rearrangement uses TRBV29-1 and TRBJ1-1; perhaps TRBD1 as D (5 bases). This CDR3 comprises 12 residues. Per the germline V gene, CDR1 is SQVTM and CDR2 is ANQGSEA. The V end lost 4 bases, the J end lost 6 bases, and 12 bases lay between the germline ends. DNA for the CDR3: TGCAGCGTTGTTAGGGGAGGGGCTGAAGCTTTCTTT. Translating it yields CSVVRGGAEAFF.

The chain couples TRBV6-5 to TRBJ1-2; D unclear. Germline CDR1 is MNHEY and CDR2 is SVGAGI. The V and J ends lost 1 base and 2 bases respectively, with 11 bases between them. CDR3 length equals 15 residues. CDR3 sequence: CASSYWPNGNYGYTF. The CDR3 DNA sequence: TGTGCCAGCAGTTACTGGCCTAACGGGAACTATGGCTACACCTTC.

This clone occurred a few times. The J gene is TRBJ2-7, the V gene TRBV7-9; D is possibly TRBD2 (9 bases). CDR3 size: 16 residues. Germline values: CDR1 SEHNR, CDR2 FQNEAQ (reference sequence). With 0 bases removed from V and 6 bases from J, the gap between germline ends came to 18 bases. The CDR3 region is CASSLALAGTGAEQYF. For the CDR3, the DNA is TGTGCCAGCAGCTTAGCGCTAGCGGGGACAGGCGCCGAGCAGTACTTC.

CDR3 in amino acids: CASRSRGYGYTF. Written as DNA, the CDR3 is TGTGCCAGCAGAAGCAGGGGCTATGGCTACACCTTC. The chain uses TRBV3-1 (or the pseudogene TRBV3-2) and TRBJ1-2; tentatively, D is TRBD1 (6 bases). The germline CDR1 and CDR2 sequences are LGHDT and YNNKEL (reference sequence). Trimming left V 6 bases short and J 4 bases short, with 9 bases between. There are 12 residues in the CDR3.

The chain uses TRBV4-1 and TRBJ2-1, with TRBD2 matching over 10 bases. V lost 1 base and J lost 7; bases outside the gene matches: 7. There are 16 residues in the CDR3. CDR1 is MGHRA, CDR2 YSYEKL, per germline. The CDR3 DNA sequence: TGCGCCAGCAGCCAAGCCCCAGCGGGGGGGGCGAATGAGCAGTTCTTC. Amino acid sequence: CASSQAPAGGANEQFF.

V and J are TRBV3-1 (or the pseudogene TRBV3-2) and TRBJ2-3; 7 bases are a match to TRBD1. CDR3 size: 16 residues. The germline gives CDR1 LGHDT, CDR2 YNNKEL (reference sequence). J lost 0 bases, V lost 1 base, and 4 bases had no gene match. The CDR3 DNA reads as TGTGCCAGCAGCCAAGCCAGGGGGTCTAGCACAGATACGCAGTATTTT. It encodes CASSQARGSSTDTQYF.

The genes are TRBV6-2 or TRBV6-3 and TRBJ2-1, with a tentative D call TRBD1 (5 bases). The CDR3 covers 16 residues. The germline gives CDR1 MNHEY, CDR2 SVGEGT. The germline V and J ends were trimmed by 0 bases and 7 bases, with 16 bases remaining between them. CDR3 bases: TGTGCCAGCAGTTACTCCTGGACAACCCTTACGAATGAGCAGTTCTTC. Translated, it gives CASSYSWTTLTNEQFF.

The chain is built from TRBV19 and TRBJ1-6, with TRBD1 identical over 9 bases. The trim removed 5 bases at V and 7 bases at J, leaving 6 bases unmatched. Germline V lookup: CDR1 LNHDA, CDR2 SQIVND (reference sequence). CDR3 size: 15 residues. As DNA, the CDR3 is TGTGCCAGTAGTTTACAGGGGGCAGGGAATTCACCCCTCCACTTT. It translates to CASSLQGAGNSPLHF.

V usage is TRBV5-1 and J usage is TRBJ2-1; 10 bases fit TRBD2. J lost 7 bases, V lost 0 bases, and 7 bases had no gene match. Germline lookup yields CDR1 SGHRS and CDR2 YFSETQ. This CDR3 has 16 amino acids. The CDR3 coding sequence is TGCGCCAGCAGCTTGGAGGGACTAGCGATAAGGAATGAGCAGTTCTTC. Translation gives CASSLEGLAIRNEQFF.

This clone appeared a few times. The chain carries TRBV27 and TRBJ2-1; 7 bases line up with TRBD2. The length of the CDR3 is 12 residues. J was trimmed by 10 bases and V by 5 bases; bases with no gene match: 5. Germline V gene lookup returns CDR1 MNHEY and CDR2 SMNVEV (reference sequence). The CDR3 DNA follows: TGTGCCAGCAGTCCCGGACTAGGCGAGCAGTTCTTC. Encoded protein: CASSPGLGEQFF.

The chain joins TRBV5-1 to TRBJ2-1; 12 bases align to TRBD1. The CDR3 is made up of 14 amino acids. CDR1 is SGHRS, CDR2 YFSETQ, per germline. V lost 8 bases and J lost 10; bases outside the gene matches: 10. The CDR3 reads CASTPGQGAREQFF. The CDR3 DNA reads as TGCGCCAGTACCCCGGGACAGGGGGCGCGGGAGCAGTTCTTC.

The chain carries TRBV7-9 and TRBJ1-4; D is possibly TRBD1 (5 bases). V shed 7 bases and J shed 4 bases, with 16 bases lying between them. CDR1 and CDR2 (germline): SEHNR, FQNEAQ (reference sequence). This CDR3 is 15 amino acids long. Here the CDR3 reads CASTSMGLFNEKLFF. CDR3 sequence (DNA): TGTGCCAGCACGTCGATGGGACTGTTTAATGAAAAACTGTTTTTT.

The rearrangement links TRBV7-2 to TRBJ1-6, with 10 bases that match TRBD1. Germline lookup yields CDR1 SGHTA and CDR2 FQGNSA. V lost 7 bases to trimming and J lost 10 bases; unmatched junction nucleotides: 10. The CDR3 runs 15 residues. The DNA of the CDR3 is TGTGCCAGCACGCCGACGGGACAGGGGAACTCACCCCTCCACTTT. Translating it yields CASTPTGQGNSPLHF.

The CDR3, as DNA: TGTGCCAGCAGTCCCGGGACAGGGGGAGAAAAACTGTTTTTT. This sequence encodes CASSPGTGGEKLFF. The gene calls are TRBV2 and TRBJ1-4; 11 nucleotides agree with TRBD1. Germline CDR1 and CDR2: SNHLY and FYNNEI. Trimming took 5 bases from V and 8 from J; bases not matched to a gene: 4. CDR3 length: 14 residues.

This clone has a single count. V gene TRBV2 combines with J gene TRBJ2-7; 9 positions agree with TRBD1. The CDR3 contains 15 residues. The germline CDR1 and CDR2 sequences are SNHLY and FYNNEI. With V trimmed by 4 bases and J by 4 bases, 8 bases remained unmatched. The CDR3 coding sequence is TGTGCCAGCAGTGGACCGGGACAGGGTCTGTACGAGCAGTACTTC. Encoded protein: CASSGPGQGLYEQYF.

The rearrangement joins TRBV27 to TRBJ1-2, with D possibly TRBD1 on 6 matching bases. V was cut by 5 bases and J by 3 bases, with 16 bases left in between. Germline CDR1 MNHEY, CDR2 SMNVEV (reference sequence). CDR3 size: 15 residues. CDR3 amino acids: CASSKTGPLHYGYTF. In DNA form, the CDR3 reads TGTGCCAGCAGTAAGACAGGTCCCCTCCACTATGGCTACACCTTC.

The chain combines TRBV27 with TRBJ2-7, with 9 bases matching TRBD1. CDR1 MNHEY and CDR2 SMNVEV come from the germline V gene (reference sequence). J was trimmed by 10 bases and V by 2 bases; bases with no gene match: 15. The CDR3 sequence is 16 residues long. The CDR3 DNA is TGTGCCAGCAGTTTACAGGGACAGGGCTACGAGTCGAGACAGTACTTC. It specifies CASSLQGQGYESRQYF.

The CDR3 DNA follows: TGTGCCAGCAGCTTTGATCTAGGGGACTATGGCTACACCTTC. Its protein product is CASSFDLGDYGYTF. The chain has TRBV7-3 and TRBJ1-2, with TRBD1 as a possible D gene (5 bases). Trimming pared 3 bases from V and 3 bases from J, leaving 11 bases between. The V gene's germline CDR1 is SGHTA and CDR2 FQGTGA. The CDR3 runs 14 residues.

The chain recombines TRBV7-9 with TRBJ1-5; weak D call: TRBD1 (6 bases). Between the trimmed V and J ends, which lost 5 bases and 7 bases, there was a span of 15 bases. This CDR3 is 14 amino acids long. Germline CDR1 SEHNR, CDR2 FQNEAQ (reference sequence). In DNA, the CDR3 is TGTGCCAGCAGCATATCTGGGGGCCTACAGCCCCAGCATTTT. This translates into CASSISGGLQPQHF.

CDR3 loop: CASSHKDRANEKLFF. The CDR3 DNA reads TGTGCCAGCAGCCATAAGGACAGGGCTAATGAAAAACTGTTTTTT. The chain has TRBV4-2 and TRBJ1-4; 8 bases map to TRBD1. CDR1 is LGHNA, CDR2 YNFKEQ, per germline. The ends lost 3 bases at V and 3 bases at J; junction bases unmatched: 3. The CDR3 contains 15 residues.

The chain couples TRBV2 to TRBJ1-6; D is unresolved. This CDR3 spans 15 amino acids. From germline, CDR1 is SNHLY and CDR2 FYNNEI. The V end was cut by 3 bases, the J end by 10 bases, with 16 bases between. The CDR3 nucleotides read TGTGCCAGCAGTGAGATTCTGGGAGGGTTCTCACCCCTCCACTTT. Its translation: CASSEILGGFSPLHF.

This clone has only a few counts. The V call is TRBV3-1 (or the pseudogene TRBV3-2), the J call TRBJ2-1; 8 nucleotides agree with TRBD2. The junction had 2 bases not matched to a gene; V was cut back by 3 bases and J by 10 bases. Germline V gene data show CDR1 as LGHDT and CDR2 as YNNKEL (reference sequence). This CDR3 region has 12 residues. Here the CDR3 DNA reads TGTGCCAGCAGCCAGACTAGCGAAGAGCAGTTCTTC. Amino acids: CASSQTSEEQFF.

This clone was picked up many times. The chain joins TRBV24-1 to TRBJ1-2, with D unresolved. Germline V gene lookup returns CDR1 KGHDR and CDR2 SFDVKD. The CDR3 has 12 amino acids. V was trimmed by 3 bases and J by 4 bases, leaving 5 bases between them. The CDR3 here is CATSDLSYGYTF. The DNA of the CDR3 is TGTGCCACCAGTGATCTCAGCTATGGCTACACCTTC.

The chain joins TRBV10-3 to TRBJ1-6; 7 bases line up with TRBD1. In germline, CDR1 is ENHRY, CDR2 SYGVKD. CDR3 length: 13 residues. Unmatched junction bases numbered 6, after V lost 6 bases and J lost 10 bases. CDR3 DNA sequence: TGTGCCATCAGAACCGGGACAGACTCACCCCTCCACTTT. This gives the protein CAIRTGTDSPLHF.